This entry lists 5 T cell receptor beta chains sequenced from one sample in a study of tissue T cells after allogeneic stem cell transplantation. Data came from immunoSEQ multiplex PCR; TCRdb stores just in-frame clones and leaves some out. The table includes over 7,000 clones, over 40% detected once. Time point of the sample: mouse harvest day 7 after allogeneic transplant. Tail vein injection delivered 10^7 T-cell-depleted bone marrow cells and 10^6 splenic CD5+ T cells. Sequenced input: gut tissue. The source is a female BALB/c mouse given C57BL/6 T cells with graft-versus-host disease after an allogeneic hematopoietic cell transplant.

By sample share, this clone is medium-sized. Mouse gene names apply. The sequenced part of the CDR3 DNA is TGTGCTAGCAGTAGTGCGTCTGGGGGGTGGGAACAGTAC. Protein: CASSSASGGWEQY. Given in full, the CDR3 is CASSSASGGWEQYF. This sequence joins TRBV17 and TRBJ2-7; 8 bases map to TRBD2. The DNA ends 1 residue before the CDR3 does, and the rest of the CDR3 is filled in from the germline J gene. This CDR3 spans 14 amino acids. CDR1 is MNHDT and CDR2 is YYDKIL in the germline V gene. V dropped 3 bases and J dropped 7; count of bases not matched to a gene: 8.

About this clone itself: All gene names here are mouse names. Read sequence stops 1 residue before the CDR3 end, and the germline J gene provides the missing end. The chain joins TRBV20 to TRBJ1-3, with D unresolved. In germline, CDR1 is GFQATS, CDR2 STVNSAI. The V end was cut by 2 bases, the J end by 0 bases, with 5 bases between. The CDR3 consists of 13 residues. Incomplete CDR3 DNA: TGTGGTGCTAGGTGGGGTTCTGGAAATACGCTCTAT. Its protein is CGARWGSGNTLY. The whole CDR3 is CGARWGSGNTLYF.

This clone is termed medium-sized. The genes are named according to mouse. Read sequence stops 1 residue before the CDR3 end, and the germline J gene provides the missing end. The chain uses TRBV13-2 and TRBJ2-3; 7 bases fit TRBD2. Losses at the gene ends were 1 base for V and 0 bases for J; bases not matched to a gene: 2. Germline V gene lookup returns CDR1 NNHNN and CDR2 SYGAGS (reference sequence). CDR3 size: 15 residues. Incomplete CDR3 DNA: TGTGCCAGCGGTGATCCTGGGGGTAGTGCAGAAACGCTGTAT. Its translation: CASGDPGGSAETLY. The full CDR3 sequence reads CASGDPGGSAETLYF.

To note about this clone: Gene and germline names: mouse. The read comes to an end 1 residue before the CDR3 does, leaving the germline J gene to fill in the end. This chain connects TRBV20 to TRBJ2-3; TRBD2 is a possible D gene (6 bases). The CDR3 extends over 16 amino acids. Trimming shortened V by 0 bases and J by 3 bases, and 16 bases separated the two germline ends. Germline-derived CDR1 and CDR2 are GFQATS and STVNSAI. The CDR3: CGAREGWGSTAETLYF. The covered CDR3 bases are TGTGGTGCTAGGGAAGGATGGGGGAGCACAGCAGAAACGCTGTAT.

For this clone: Gene names are the mouse ones. With the read ending 1 residue before the CDR3 end, the germline J gene is used to fill in that end. The rearrangement uses TRBV20 and TRBJ2-7, with TRBD1 matching over 12 bases. Germline-derived CDR1 and CDR2 are GFQATS and STVNSAI. CDR3 length: 15 residues. Trimming removed 7 bases from V and 4 bases from J; junction bases left unmatched: 11. The DNA read from the CDR3 is TGTGGTGTTCCGGGACAGGGGGCGCGGGGTTATGAACAGTAC. Protein: CGVPGQGARGYEQY. The CDR3 in its entirety is CGVPGQGARGYEQYF.